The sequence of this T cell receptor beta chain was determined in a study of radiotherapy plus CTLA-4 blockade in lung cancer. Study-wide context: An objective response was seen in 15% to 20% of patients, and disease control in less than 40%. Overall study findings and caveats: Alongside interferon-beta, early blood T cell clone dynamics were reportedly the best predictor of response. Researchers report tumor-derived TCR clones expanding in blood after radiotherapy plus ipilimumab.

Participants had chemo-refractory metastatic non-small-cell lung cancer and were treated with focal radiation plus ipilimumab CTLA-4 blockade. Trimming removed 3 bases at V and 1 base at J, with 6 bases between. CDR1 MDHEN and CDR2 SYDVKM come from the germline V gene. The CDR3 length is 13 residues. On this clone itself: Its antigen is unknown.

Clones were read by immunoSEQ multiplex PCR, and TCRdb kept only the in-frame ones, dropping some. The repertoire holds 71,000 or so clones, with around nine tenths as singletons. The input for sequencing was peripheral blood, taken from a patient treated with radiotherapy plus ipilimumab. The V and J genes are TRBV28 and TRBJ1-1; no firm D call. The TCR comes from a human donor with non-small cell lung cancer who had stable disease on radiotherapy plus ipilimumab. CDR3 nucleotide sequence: TGTGCCAGCAGTTTTGTGGAGAACACTGAAGCTTTCTTT. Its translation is CASSFVENTEAFF.